The 28 T cell receptor gamma chains listed next were all sequenced from one sample in a study of gamma delta lymphoproliferative disorders and STAT genes. The receptor sequences were amplified from genomic DNA of peripheral blood mononuclear cells. TCRdb re-called the multiplex PCR reads with CATT. Among 1,500 to 2,000 gamma-chain clones listed, more than 8% were seen once. The sample consisted of blood. These receptors all come from a human donor in good health.

This clone is classed as medium-sized. This chain links TRGV4 with TRGJ1 or TRGJ2. Because TCRdb records no J gene, it was assigned here through a match of the DNA to germline. CDR1 is EGSTGY and CDR2 is YDSYTSSV in the germline V gene. The trim removed 6 bases at V and 3 bases at J, leaving 8 bases unmatched. The CDR3 is 13 amino acids. In DNA form, the CDR3 reads TGTGCCACCTGGCCAGGGGGTTATTATAAGAAACTCTTT. The encoded protein is CATWPGGYYKKLF.

This clone is labeled medium-sized (0.01 to 0.1%). The rearrangement joins TRGV8 to TRGJ1 or TRGJ2. As TCRdb names no J gene, one was assigned here on the basis of a DNA match to germline. V lost 0 bases to trimming and J lost 0 bases; unmatched junction nucleotides: 8. The CDR3 is 16 residues long. CDR1 and CDR2 from the germline V gene are VENAVY and YDSYNSRV. DNA of the CDR3: TGTGCCACCTGGGATAGGCCCCATAGGAATTATTATAAGAAACTCTTT. The encoded protein is CATWDRPHRNYYKKLF.

Relative to its sample, this clone is large. The rearrangement links TRGV4 to TRGJ1 or TRGJ2. No J segment appears in TCRdb, so it was assigned here by matching the sequence to germline. This CDR3 region has 13 residues. CDR1 and CDR2 (germline): EGSTGY, YDSYTSSV. Trimming at V came to 0 bases and at J to 7 bases, leaving 6 bases not matched to a gene. CDR3 DNA sequence: TGTGCCACCTGGGATGGGCCGAAATATAAGAAACTCTTT. Encoded protein: CATWDGPKYKKLF.

Judged by abundance, this clone is large. The V gene is TRGV10, the J gene TRGJP2. TCRdb leaves out the J gene; it was filled in here by matching the DNA to germline. TRGV10 is classed as an ORF, of uncertain function. The V segment lost 8 bases and the J segment 3 bases; nucleotides outside the gene matches: 7. This CDR3 has 14 amino acids. Written as DNA, the CDR3 is TGTGCTGCGTGGGATACCGGTAGTGATTGGATCAAGACGTTT. Its protein is CAAWDTGSDWIKTF.

With regard to this clone: No DNA is shown, since the ends of the CDR3 on it are uncertain; the CDR3 is the one TCRdb lists. No J gene was assigned, while the V gene was called as TRGV10. TRGV10 is classed as an ORF, of uncertain function. The CDR3 has 22 amino acids, counting both end residues. CDR3 loop: CAAWDLSPSGIIRNSLAVEQHF.

By frequency in the sample, this clone is medium-sized. Within the sample, other DNA sequences also encode this same CDR3. The rearrangement joins TRGV2 to TRGJ1 or TRGJ2. TCRdb offers no J gene call, so here the DNA was matched to germline to obtain one. V was pared by 0 bases and J by 6 bases, with 5 bases of the junction left unmatched. Germline V lookup: CDR1 EGSNGY, CDR2 YDSYNSKV. CDR3 length: 13 amino acids. The CDR3: CATWDGPGYKKLF. DNA for the CDR3: TGTGCCACCTGGGACGGGCCTGGTTATAAGAAACTCTTT.

This clone was found a few times. The chain links TRGV10 to TRGJ1 or TRGJ2. No J gene was available from TCRdb, and it was assigned here by a germline match of the DNA. TRGV10 belongs to the ORF category, with a function that is uncertain. V trimming: 8 bases; J trimming: 11 bases; junction bases outside the gene matches: 7. The CDR3 is 10 amino acids. The chain's CDR3 is CAAWGGEKLF. The DNA of the CDR3 is TGTGCTGCGTGGGGGGGGGAGAAACTCTTT.

By frequency in the sample, this clone is large. Because the CDR3's place on the DNA is in doubt, the DNA is left out and the CDR3 is given as listed by TCRdb. The J segment was not called; the V segment is TRGV11. TRGV11 is flagged as an ORF with uncertain function. The CDR3 region is 17 residues in length, termini included. The CDR3 is CTTVPAGLGTAYYKKLF.

By share of the sample, this clone is medium-sized (0.01 to 0.1%). The chain carries TRGV3 and TRGJ1 or TRGJ2. The J gene is not listed in TCRdb, so it was assigned here from a DNA match to germline. CDR3 size: 12 residues. Germline assignment: CDR1 VTNTFY and CDR2 YDVSTARD (reference sequence). Unmatched junction bases numbered 2, after V lost 0 bases and J lost 6 bases. CDR3 residues: CATWDRLYKKLF. Here the CDR3 DNA reads TGTGCCACCTGGGACAGGCTTTATAAGAAACTCTTT.

This clone is labeled medium-sized. This chain joins TRGV10 and TRGJ1 or TRGJ2. TCRdb lists no J gene, so it was determined here by aligning the DNA to germline. TRGV10 carries the ORF label, with uncertain function. With 8 bases clipped from V and 9 bases from J, the junction kept 2 bases outside the gene matches. The CDR3 length is 9 residues. CDR3: CAAWGKKLF. As DNA, the CDR3 is TGTGCTGCGTGGGGTAAGAAACTCTTT.

This clone rates as medium-sized. This chain uses TRGV8 with TRGJ1 or TRGJ2. The J gene, left out of TCRdb, was set here by checking the DNA against germline. The CDR3 extends over 12 amino acids. Germline CDR1 and CDR2: VENAVY and YDSYNSRV. Unmatched junction bases numbered 4, after V lost 8 bases and J lost 0 bases. The CDR3 here is CATSMNYYKKLF. In DNA form, the CDR3 reads TGTGCCACCTCCATGAATTATTATAAGAAACTCTTT.

The J gene is TRGJP2, the V gene TRGV4. In the absence of a J gene in TCRdb, the DNA was matched to germline to assign it here. Germline values: CDR1 EGSTGY, CDR2 YDSYTSSV. The CDR3 contains 14 residues. V lost 9 bases to trimming and J lost 6 bases; unmatched junction nucleotides: 13. CDR3 sequence: CATRPPDRDWIKTF. In nucleotides, the CDR3 is TGTGCCACCAGACCCCCGGATCGTGATTGGATCAAGACGTTT.

This clone is medium-sized in the sample. V gene TRGV2 combines with J gene TRGJ1 or TRGJ2. No J gene was available from TCRdb, and it was assigned here by a germline match of the DNA. V trimming: 1 base; J trimming: 0 bases; junction bases outside the gene matches: 3. This CDR3 is built from 14 residues. Germline CDR1 EGSNGY, CDR2 YDSYNSKV. The CDR3 loop reads CATWDGSNYYKKLF. Written as DNA, the CDR3 is TGTGCCACCTGGGACGGTTCGAATTATTATAAGAAACTCTTT.

This clone rates as medium-sized. The chain has TRGV4 and TRGJ1 or TRGJ2. TCRdb does not report a J gene; here it was assigned by matching the DNA to germline references. Germline assignment: CDR1 EGSTGY and CDR2 YDSYTSSV. The CDR3 consists of 12 residues. The ends lost 2 bases at V and 5 bases at J; junction bases unmatched: 3. For the CDR3, the DNA is TGTGCCACCTGGGATGATCATTATAAGAAACTCTTT. Its translation is CATWDDHYKKLF.

This clone is classed as medium-sized. The J gene is TRGJP1, the V gene TRGV9. Here the J gene came from matching the DNA to germline, since TCRdb omits it. Trimming removed 2 bases from V and 5 bases from J; junction bases left unmatched: 5. The CDR3 sequence is 14 residues long. From germline, CDR1 is GITISATS and CDR2 ISYDGTV (reference sequence). CDR3 sequence (DNA): TGTGCCTTGTGGGAGGGCCGGACTGGTTGGTTCAAGATATTT. Protein sequence: CALWEGRTGWFKIF.

This clone was counted ten times or more. At residue 6, TCRdb's protein disagrees with the DNA translation; the protein shown here derives from the DNA. V gene TRGV9 combines with J gene TRGJP. Here the J gene came from matching the DNA to germline, since TCRdb omits it. This CDR3 is built from 16 residues. Germline values: CDR1 GITISATS, CDR2 ISYDGTV (reference sequence). Trimming took 2 bases from V and 4 from J; bases not matched to a gene: 2. CDR3 sequence reads: CALWEAQELGKKIKVF. The CDR3 nucleotides read TGTGCCTTGTGGGAGGCCCAAGAGTTGGGCAAAAAAATCAAGGTATTT.

This clone is judged medium-sized (0.01 to 0.1%). The chain uses TRGV9 and TRGJP2. TCRdb leaves out the J gene; it was filled in here by matching the DNA to germline. V was pared by 9 bases and J by 6 bases, with 10 bases of the junction left unmatched. The germline gives CDR1 GITISATS, CDR2 ISYDGTV (reference sequence). CDR3 length: 13 amino acids. The CDR3 loop reads CALGGVRDWIKTF. The CDR3 bases are TGTGCCTTGGGGGGGGTTCGTGATTGGATCAAGACGTTT.

Relative to its sample, this clone is medium-sized (0.01 to 0.1%). The genes are TRGV2 and TRGJ1 or TRGJ2. In the absence of a J gene in TCRdb, the DNA was matched to germline to assign it here. V was clipped by 0 bases and J by 6 bases; unmatched bases: 8. CDR1 EGSNGY and CDR2 YDSYNSKV come from the germline V gene. The CDR3 spans 14 residues. CDR3 sequence (DNA): TGTGCCACCTGGGACGGGGAGTTAGGTTATAAGAAACTCTTT. This encodes CATWDGELGYKKLF.

By share, this clone counts as medium-sized. V and J are TRGV2 and TRGJP2. TCRdb leaves out the J gene; it was filled in here by matching the DNA to germline. The trim removed 0 bases at V and 6 bases at J, leaving 10 bases unmatched. CDR1 EGSNGY and CDR2 YDSYNSKV come from the germline V gene. The CDR3 sequence is 16 residues long. CDR3 amino acids: CATWDGPGVGDWIKTF. In DNA, the CDR3 is TGTGCCACCTGGGACGGGCCGGGGGTGGGTGATTGGATCAAGACGTTT.

By its share, this clone is medium-sized. A read error may be the cause here, since a much bigger clone is one base away. This rearrangement joins TRGV4 to TRGJ1 or TRGJ2. The J gene was not available in TCRdb and was assigned here by matching the DNA to germline segments. This CDR3 has 11 residues. V gave up 0 bases and J gave up 8 bases; unmatched junction bases: 1. Per the germline V gene, CDR1 is EGSTGY and CDR2 is YDSYTSSV. The CDR3 nucleotides read TGTGCCACCTGGGATGGGGATAAGAAACTCTTT. It translates to CATWDGDKKLF.

Regarding this clone: The protein that TCRdb holds for this DNA derives from a much larger clone and differs from the translated DNA at residue 5, which likely indicates a read error; the protein shown here is translated from the DNA. The J gene is TRGJ1 or TRGJ2, the V gene TRGV9. TCRdb supplies no J gene; here it was assigned by aligning the nucleotide sequence to germline. The CDR3 extends over 13 amino acids. J lost 5 bases, V lost 5 bases, and 9 bases had no gene match. The germline gives CDR1 GITISATS, CDR2 ISYDGTV (reference sequence). The CDR3 sequence: CALWGPINYKKLF. The CDR3 bases are TGTGCCTTGTGGGGGCCCATCAATTATAAGAAACTCTTT.

Sample share makes this clone medium-sized (0.01 to 0.1%). The CDR3 DNA is TGTGCTGCGTGGAACTTGGGGAAACTCTTT. Translated, it gives CAAWNLGKLF. The rearrangement links TRGV10 to TRGJ1 or TRGJ2. Since TCRdb gives no J gene, matching the DNA to germline was used here to assign it. Being an ORF, TRGV10 has a function that is uncertain. J lost 12 bases, V lost 8 bases, and 8 bases had no gene match. CDR3 length equals 10 residues.

This clone rates as medium-sized. The gene calls are TRGV8 and TRGJ1 or TRGJ2. No J segment appears in TCRdb, so it was assigned here by matching the sequence to germline. V was clipped by 0 bases and J by 4 bases; unmatched bases: 15. This CDR3 has 17 residues. Germline V gene sequence: CDR1 VENAVY, CDR2 YDSYNSRV. The CDR3 bases are TGTGCCACCTGGGATAGGGCTGGCGGGGGAATATATTATAAGAAACTCTTT. It encodes CATWDRAGGGIYYKKLF.

Remarks on this clone: It is unclear where the CDR3 begins or ends on the DNA, so no DNA is shown, and the CDR3 is as TCRdb lists it. The V gene corresponds to TRGV11; no J gene was called. TRGV11 is an ORF; its function is uncertain. The CDR3 extends over 18 residues, inclusive of both ends. This CDR3 reads CTTVPAGLGTFDYYKKLF.

This clone is judged medium-sized. This rearrangement joins TRGV4 to TRGJ1 or TRGJ2. Germline matching of the DNA provided the J gene here, since TCRdb leaves it blank. V lost 3 bases, J lost 1 base, and 12 bases stayed unmatched. Germline CDR1 EGSTGY, CDR2 YDSYTSSV. This CDR3 has 16 amino acids. The CDR3 protein is CATWDPSTLNYYKKLF. The DNA of the CDR3 is TGTGCCACCTGGGATCCCTCCACCCTTAATTATTATAAGAAACTCTTT.

By frequency in the sample, this clone is medium-sized (0.01 to 0.1%). The chain is built from TRGV2 and TRGJP2. The J gene, not given by TCRdb, was assigned here from a germline match of the nucleotide sequence. The CDR3 runs 12 residues. Germline-derived CDR1 and CDR2 are EGSNGY and YDSYNSKV. V shed 8 bases and J 6 bases; nucleotides not matched to a gene: 6. The CDR3 bases are TGTGCCACCTCTGGCGGTGATTGGATCAAGACGTTT. Residues: CATSGGDWIKTF.

In its sample, this clone ranks as medium-sized. DNA of the CDR3: TGTGCCTTGTGGGCCAATTATTATAAGAAACTCTTT. It specifies CALWANYYKKLF. This sequence joins TRGV9 and TRGJ1 or TRGJ2. TCRdb gives no J gene; it was assigned here by matching the DNA to germline. This CDR3 region has 12 residues. Per the germline V gene, CDR1 is GITISATS and CDR2 is ISYDGTV (reference sequence). With V trimmed by 5 bases and J by 1 base, 2 bases remained unmatched.

This clone showed up just a few times. For this DNA, TCRdb reports the protein of a much larger clone, which diverges at residue 10, most likely from a read error; the protein presented here is translated directly from the DNA. The chain is built from TRGV4 and TRGJ1 or TRGJ2. In the absence of a J gene in TCRdb, the DNA was matched to germline to assign it here. The CDR3 covers 14 residues. CDR1 is EGSTGY, CDR2 YDSYTSSV, per germline. CDR3: CATINRQTYCKKLF. CDR3 coding DNA: TGTGCCACCATTAACCGACAAACTTATTGTAAGAAACTCTTT.